A selection of T cell receptor beta chains follows, all from one sample in a study of blood T cells in healthy people across ages. TCRdb itself ran the 5' RACE reads through MiXCR, one entry per CDR3 protein. The repertoire holds some 1.8 million distinct CDR3 sequences, with around 40% as singletons. The material sequenced was blood. Receptor source: a human donor in good health. The CDR3 runs from the conserved cysteine through the conserved F or W. Each record gives: D gene, J gene, clone size, V gene, CDR3 protein, CDR3 DNA. The D gene is left open where the match is weak. Rows give clone size only sometimes, using once, few, many, or a class for an expanded clone.

d_call: -
j_call: TRBJ1-6
clone_size: -
v_call: TRBV4-1
cdr3_aa: CASSLGRGASYGSPPHF
cdr3_nt: TGCGCCAGCAGCCTGGGGCGGGGGGCCTCCTACGGTTCACCCCCCCACTTT

d_call: -
j_call: TRBJ2-6
clone_size: -
v_call: TRBV24-1
cdr3_aa: CATSRAGANVLTF
cdr3_nt: TGTGCCACCAGTAGGGCTGGGGCCAACGTCCTGACTTTC

d_call: -
j_call: TRBJ2-3
clone_size: -
v_call: TRBV18
cdr3_aa: CASSPGTFGRSTDTQYF
cdr3_nt: TGTGCCAGCTCACCAGGGACCTTTGGACGGAGCACAGATACGCAGTATTTT

d_call: TRBD1
j_call: TRBJ1-2
clone_size: -
v_call: TRBV30
cdr3_aa: CAWIPGQGIWGYGYTF
cdr3_nt: TGTGCCTGGATACCGGGACAGGGGATATGGGGCTATGGCTACACCTTC

d_call: TRBD2
j_call: TRBJ2-7
clone_size: -
v_call: TRBV5-1
cdr3_aa: CASSTPVVAGGSSYNEQYF
cdr3_nt: TGCGCCAGCAGTACACCTGTCGTGGCGGGGGGGTCCTCCTACAATGAGCAGTACTTC

d_call: TRBD1
j_call: TRBJ2-7
clone_size: -
v_call: TRBV24-1
cdr3_aa: CATRDPGQGDEQYF
cdr3_nt: TGTGCCACCAGGGATCCGGGACAGGGGGACGAGCAGTACTTC

d_call: -
j_call: TRBJ2-4
clone_size: few
v_call: TRBV7-9
cdr3_aa: CASSLARSIIQYF
cdr3_nt: TGTGCCAGCAGCTTAGCTCGGTCGATCATTCAGTACTTC

d_call: -
j_call: TRBJ2-3
clone_size: -
v_call: TRBV6-1
cdr3_aa: CASSEVGLVSTDTQYF
cdr3_nt: TGTGCCAGCAGTGAAGTGGGGTTAGTCAGCACAGATACGCAGTATTTT

d_call: TRBD1
j_call: TRBJ2-7
clone_size: -
v_call: TRBV6-6
cdr3_aa: CASRRPGTGTIYEQYF
cdr3_nt: TGTGCCAGCAGACGGCCCGGGACAGGGACAATCTACGAGCAGTACTTC

d_call: TRBD1
j_call: TRBJ2-2
clone_size: few
v_call: TRBV5-5
cdr3_aa: CASSFRDRSTGELFF
cdr3_nt: TGTGCCAGCAGCTTCCGGGACAGATCCACCGGGGAGCTGTTTTTT

d_call: TRBD1
j_call: TRBJ1-1
clone_size: -
v_call: TRBV7-8
cdr3_aa: CASSPGQGLGNTEAFF
cdr3_nt: TGTGCCAGCAGCCCCGGACAGGGTCTAGGGAACACTGAAGCTTTCTTT

d_call: -
j_call: TRBJ1-6
clone_size: few
v_call: TRBV7-2
cdr3_aa: CASSLQQGNSPLHF
cdr3_nt: TGTGCCAGCAGCTTACAACAAGGGAATTCACCCCTCCACTTT

d_call: -
j_call: TRBJ2-7
clone_size: few
v_call: TRBV24-1
cdr3_aa: CATSRGLRDSEQYF
cdr3_nt: TGTGCCACCAGTCGAGGGCTACGTGATTCGGAGCAGTACTTC

d_call: TRBD2
j_call: TRBJ2-1
clone_size: -
v_call: TRBV20-1
cdr3_aa: CSASSSGSHNEQFF
cdr3_nt: TGCAGTGCTTCGTCTAGCGGGAGTCACAATGAGCAGTTCTTC

d_call: TRBD1
j_call: TRBJ2-7
clone_size: once
v_call: TRBV5-1
cdr3_aa: CASSEQGQGRKQYF
cdr3_nt: TGCGCCAGCAGCGAACAGGGACAGGGGCGAAAGCAGTACTTC

d_call: -
j_call: TRBJ1-1
clone_size: -
v_call: TRBV12-3/TRBV12-4
cdr3_aa: CASSQGGTEKKAFF
cdr3_nt: TGTGCCAGCAGCCAAGGCGGGACGGAAAAAAAAGCTTTCTTT

d_call: TRBD2
j_call: TRBJ2-7
clone_size: -
v_call: TRBV4-1
cdr3_aa: CASSHGASGASGGAYEQYF
cdr3_nt: TGCGCCAGCAGCCATGGGGCAAGTGGGGCTAGCGGGGGGGCCTACGAGCAGTACTTC

d_call: -
j_call: TRBJ1-2
clone_size: -
v_call: TRBV12-5
cdr3_aa: CASGLASSYGYTF
cdr3_nt: TGTGCTAGTGGTTTGGCCTCATCCTATGGCTACACCTTC